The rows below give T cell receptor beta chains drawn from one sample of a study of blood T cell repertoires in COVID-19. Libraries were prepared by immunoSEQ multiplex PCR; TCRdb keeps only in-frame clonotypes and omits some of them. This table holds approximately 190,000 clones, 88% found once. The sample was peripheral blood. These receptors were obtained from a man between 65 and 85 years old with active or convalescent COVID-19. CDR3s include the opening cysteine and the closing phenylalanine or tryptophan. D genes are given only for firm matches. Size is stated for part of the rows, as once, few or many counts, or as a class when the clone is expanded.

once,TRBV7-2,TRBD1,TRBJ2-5,CASSSDRGQTQYF,TGTGCCAGCAGCTCGGACAGGGGTCAGACCCAGTACTTC
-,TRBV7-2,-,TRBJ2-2,CASSQYTGELFF,TGTGCCAGCAGCCAATACACCGGGGAGCTGTTTTTT
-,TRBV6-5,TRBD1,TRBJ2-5,CASSYRGQTQYF,TGTGCCAGCAGTTACAGGGGGCAGACCCAGTACTTC
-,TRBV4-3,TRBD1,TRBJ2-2,CASSQATGVRTGELFF,TGCGCCAGCAGCCAGGCCACAGGGGTGAGGACCGGGGAGCTGTTTTTT
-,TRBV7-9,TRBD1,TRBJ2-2,CASSTRPDRAGELFF,TGTGCCAGCAGCACGCGACCGGACAGGGCTGGGGAGCTGTTTTTT
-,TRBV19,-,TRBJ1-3,CASSLRSFTGNTIYF,TGTGCCAGTAGCCTCCGGAGCTTTACTGGAAACACCATATATTTT
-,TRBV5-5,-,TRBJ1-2,CASSTEGAAFYGYTF,TGTGCCAGCAGCACCGAGGGAGCTGCCTTCTATGGCTACACCTTC
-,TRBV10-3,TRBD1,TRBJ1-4,CAIRSDREGSTDKLFF,TGTGCCATCAGGTCGGACAGGGAAGGTTCTACAGACAAACTGTTTTTT
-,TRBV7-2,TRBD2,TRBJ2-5,CASSFTGLAGSETQYF,TGTGCCAGCAGCTTCACGGGACTAGCGGGATCGGAGACCCAGTACTTC
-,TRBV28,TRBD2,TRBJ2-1,CASTRSGGSSYNEQFF,TGTGCCAGCACCCGAAGCGGGGGAAGCTCCTACAATGAGCAGTTCTTC
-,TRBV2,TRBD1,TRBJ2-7,CASRRDRGYEQYF,TGTGCCAGCAGGAGGGACAGGGGTTACGAGCAGTACTTC
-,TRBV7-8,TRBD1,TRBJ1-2,CASSDGQVYGYTF,TGTGCCAGCAGCGACGGACAGGTCTATGGCTACACCTTC
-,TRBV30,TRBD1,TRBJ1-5,CAWNTGGISNQPQHF,TGTGCCTGGAATACAGGGGGTATCAGCAATCAGCCCCAGCATTTT
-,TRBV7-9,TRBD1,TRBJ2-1,CASTGQGLNEQFF,TGTGCCAGCACGGGACAGGGCTTAAATGAGCAGTTCTTC
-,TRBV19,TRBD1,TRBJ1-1,CASSIFGTGNNAEAFF,TGTGCCAGTAGTATCTTTGGGACAGGGAATAACGCTGAAGCTTTCTTT
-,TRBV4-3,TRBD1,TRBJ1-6,CASSQEFRGRGYNSPLHF,TGCGCCAGCAGCCAAGAATTCAGGGGGCGCGGTTATAATTCACCCCTCCACTTT
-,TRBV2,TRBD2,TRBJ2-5,CASTTSGRPQETQYF,TGTGCCAGCACAACTAGCGGGAGGCCCCAAGAGACCCAGTACTTC
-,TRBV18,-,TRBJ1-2,CASSPPSGYYGYTF,TGTGCCAGCTCACCACCGTCAGGGTACTATGGCTACACCTTC
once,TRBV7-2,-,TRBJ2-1,CASSKQNEQFF,TGTGCCAGCAGCAAACAGAATGAGCAGTTCTTC
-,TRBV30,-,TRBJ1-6,CAWSVRGAGNSPLHF,TGTGCCTGGAGTGTACGCGGGGCCGGTAATTCACCCCTCCACTTT
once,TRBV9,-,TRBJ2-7,CASSVASGGGRAYEQYF,TGTGCCAGCAGCGTAGCCTCAGGGGGCGGGAGGGCCTACGAGCAGTACTTC
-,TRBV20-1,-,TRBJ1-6,CSASGPSSYNSPLHF,TGCAGTGCTAGTGGCCCGAGCTCCTATAATTCACCCCTCCACTTT
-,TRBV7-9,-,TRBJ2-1,CASSFARWDNEQFF,TGTGCCAGCAGCTTTGCCAGGTGGGACAATGAGCAGTTCTTC
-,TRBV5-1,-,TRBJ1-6,CASSLPTTGYSPLHF,TGCGCCAGCAGCCTCCCCACCACAGGGTATTCACCCCTCCACTTT
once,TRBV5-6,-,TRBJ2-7,CASSLVGESYEQYF,TGTGCCAGCAGCTTGGTCGGTGAGAGCTACGAGCAGTACTTC
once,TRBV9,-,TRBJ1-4,CASSAGGGAIGEKLFF,TGTGCCAGCAGCGCGGGGGGAGGGGCAATAGGTGAAAAACTGTTTTTT